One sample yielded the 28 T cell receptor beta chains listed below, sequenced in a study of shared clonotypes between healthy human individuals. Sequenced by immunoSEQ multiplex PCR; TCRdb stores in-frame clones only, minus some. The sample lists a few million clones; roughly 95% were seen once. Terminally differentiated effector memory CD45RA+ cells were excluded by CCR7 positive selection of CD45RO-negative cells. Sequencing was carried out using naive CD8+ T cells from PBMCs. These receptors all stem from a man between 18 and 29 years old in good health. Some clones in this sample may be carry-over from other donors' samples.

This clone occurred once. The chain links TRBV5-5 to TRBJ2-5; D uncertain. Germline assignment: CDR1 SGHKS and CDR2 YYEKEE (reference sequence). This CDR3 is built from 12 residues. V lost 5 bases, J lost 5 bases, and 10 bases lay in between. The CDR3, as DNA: TGTGCCAGCAGAGTGAGGTTTGAGACCCAGTACTTC. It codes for CASRVRFETQYF.

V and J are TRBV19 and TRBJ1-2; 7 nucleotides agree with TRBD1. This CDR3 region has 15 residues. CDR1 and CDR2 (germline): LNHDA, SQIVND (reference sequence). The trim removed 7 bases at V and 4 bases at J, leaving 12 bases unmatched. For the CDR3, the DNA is TGTGCCAGTATTCGGACAGGTTCTGGAAGCTATGGCTACACCTTC. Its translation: CASIRTGSGSYGYTF.

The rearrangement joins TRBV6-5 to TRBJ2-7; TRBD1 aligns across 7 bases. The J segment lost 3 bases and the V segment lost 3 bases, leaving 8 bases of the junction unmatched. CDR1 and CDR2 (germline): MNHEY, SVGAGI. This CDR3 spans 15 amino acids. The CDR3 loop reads CASSYGQGEHYEQYF. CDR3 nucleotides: TGTGCCAGCAGTTATGGGCAGGGGGAGCACTACGAGCAGTACTTC.

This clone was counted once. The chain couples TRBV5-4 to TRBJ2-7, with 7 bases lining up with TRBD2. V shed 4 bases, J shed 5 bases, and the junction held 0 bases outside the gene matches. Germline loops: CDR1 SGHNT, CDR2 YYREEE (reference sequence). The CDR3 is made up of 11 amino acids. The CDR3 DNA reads TGTGCCAGCAGCAGCGGGAACGAGCAGTACTTC. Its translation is CASSSGNEQYF.

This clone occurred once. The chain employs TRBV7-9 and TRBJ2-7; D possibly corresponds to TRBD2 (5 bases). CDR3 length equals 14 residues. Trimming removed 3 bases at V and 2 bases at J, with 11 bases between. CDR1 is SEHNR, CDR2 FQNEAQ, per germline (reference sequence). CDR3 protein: CASSFRDWAYEQYF. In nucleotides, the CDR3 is TGTGCCAGCAGCTTCCGGGATTGGGCCTACGAGCAGTACTTC.

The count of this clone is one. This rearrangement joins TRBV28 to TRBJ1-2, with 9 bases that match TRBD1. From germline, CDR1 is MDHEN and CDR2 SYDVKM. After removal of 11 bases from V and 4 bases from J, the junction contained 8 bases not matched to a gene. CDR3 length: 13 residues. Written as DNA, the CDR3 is TGTGCCGGACGGGACAGGGCCAGCTATGGCTACACCTTC. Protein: CAGRDRASYGYTF.

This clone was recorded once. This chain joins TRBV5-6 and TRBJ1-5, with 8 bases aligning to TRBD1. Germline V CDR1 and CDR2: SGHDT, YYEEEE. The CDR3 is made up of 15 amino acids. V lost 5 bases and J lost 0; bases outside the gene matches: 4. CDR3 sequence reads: CASRKTGDSNQPQHF. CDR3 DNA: TGTGCCAGCAGGAAGACAGGGGATAGCAATCAGCCCCAGCATTTT.

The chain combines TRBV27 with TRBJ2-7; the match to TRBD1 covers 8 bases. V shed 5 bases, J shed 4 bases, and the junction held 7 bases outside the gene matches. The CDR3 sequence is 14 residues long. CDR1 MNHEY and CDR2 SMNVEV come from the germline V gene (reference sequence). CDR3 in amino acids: CASSQDRDTYEQYF. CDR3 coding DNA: TGTGCCAGCAGTCAGGACAGGGACACATACGAGCAGTACTTC.

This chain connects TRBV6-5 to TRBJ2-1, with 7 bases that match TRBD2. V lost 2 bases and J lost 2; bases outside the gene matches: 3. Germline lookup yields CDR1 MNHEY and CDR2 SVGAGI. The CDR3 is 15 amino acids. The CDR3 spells CASSYQAGPYNEQFF. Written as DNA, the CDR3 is TGTGCCAGCAGTTACCAAGCGGGGCCCTACAATGAGCAGTTCTTC.

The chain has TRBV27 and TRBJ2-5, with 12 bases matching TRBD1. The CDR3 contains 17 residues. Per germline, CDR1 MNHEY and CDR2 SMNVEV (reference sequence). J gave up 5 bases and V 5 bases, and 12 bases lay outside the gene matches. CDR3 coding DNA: TGTGCCAGCAGTCCTAGGCCCGGGACAGGGGGCTACGAGACCCAGTACTTC. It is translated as CASSPRPGTGGYETQYF.

For the CDR3, the DNA is TGCGCCAGCAGCCAAACCACCCGACAGGACTACGAGCAGTACTTC. Translated: CASSQTTRQDYEQYF. The chain links TRBV4-3 to TRBJ2-7; TRBD1 might be the D (6 bases). V dropped 2 bases and J dropped 3 bases, with 14 bases sitting between them. In germline, CDR1 is LGHNA, CDR2 YSLEER. The CDR3 totals 15 residues.

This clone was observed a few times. The CDR3 sequence is CSSLQGDGYTF. As DNA, the CDR3 is TGCAGTAGCCTGCAGGGAGATGGCTACACCTTC. V is TRBV20-1 and J is TRBJ1-2, with TRBD1 as a possible D gene (5 bases). Germline CDR1 and CDR2: DFQATT and SNEGSKA (reference sequence). With 8 bases removed from V and 6 bases from J, the gap between germline ends came to 13 bases. This CDR3 is built from 11 residues.

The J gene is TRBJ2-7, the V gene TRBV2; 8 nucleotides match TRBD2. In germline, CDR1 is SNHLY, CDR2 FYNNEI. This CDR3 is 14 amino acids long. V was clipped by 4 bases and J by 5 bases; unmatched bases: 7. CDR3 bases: TGTGCCAGCAGTGGGGGTAGCGGGAAGAACGAGCAGTACTTC. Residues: CASSGGSGKNEQYF.

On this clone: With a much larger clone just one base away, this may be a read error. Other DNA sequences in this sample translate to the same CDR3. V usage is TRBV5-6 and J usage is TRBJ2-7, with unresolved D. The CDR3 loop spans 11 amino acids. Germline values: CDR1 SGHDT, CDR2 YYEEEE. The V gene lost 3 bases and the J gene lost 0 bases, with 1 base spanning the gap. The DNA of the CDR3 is TGTGCCAGCAGCTACTCCTACGAGCAGTACTTC. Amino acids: CASSYSYEQYF.

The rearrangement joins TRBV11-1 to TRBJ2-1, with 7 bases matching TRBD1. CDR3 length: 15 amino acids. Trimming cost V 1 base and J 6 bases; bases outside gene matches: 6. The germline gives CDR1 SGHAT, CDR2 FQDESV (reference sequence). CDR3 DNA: TGTGCCAGCAGCTTAGGACAGGGAGTAGGCAATGAGCAGTTCTTC. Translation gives CASSLGQGVGNEQFF. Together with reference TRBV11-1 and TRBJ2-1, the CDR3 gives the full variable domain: EAEVAQSPRYKITEKSQAVAFWCDPISGHATLYWYRQILGQGPELLVQFQDESVVDDSQLPKDRFSAERLKGVDSTLKIQPAELGDSAMYLCASSLGQGVGNEQFFGPGTRLTVL.

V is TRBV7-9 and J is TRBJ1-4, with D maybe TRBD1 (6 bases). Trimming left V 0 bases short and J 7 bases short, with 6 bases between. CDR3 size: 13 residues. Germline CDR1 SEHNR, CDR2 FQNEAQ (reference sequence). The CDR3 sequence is CASSLAGAEKLFF. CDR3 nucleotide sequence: TGTGCCAGCAGCTTAGCGGGGGCTGAAAAACTGTTTTTT.

CDR3 DNA sequence: TGTGCCTGGAGTAGGGGACAGGGGGATGGCTACACCTTC. Translating gives CAWSRGQGDGYTF. The genes are TRBV30 and TRBJ1-2; 11 nucleotides agree with TRBD1. The CDR3 runs to 13 residues. Per germline, CDR1 GTSNPN and CDR2 SVGIG (reference sequence). Trimming removed 2 bases from V and 6 bases from J; junction bases left unmatched: 2.

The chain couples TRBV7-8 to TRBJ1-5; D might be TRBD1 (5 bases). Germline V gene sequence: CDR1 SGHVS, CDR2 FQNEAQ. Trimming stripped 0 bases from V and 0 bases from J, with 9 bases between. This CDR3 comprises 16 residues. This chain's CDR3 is CASSLAGGYSNQPQHF. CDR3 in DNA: TGTGCCAGCAGCTTAGCGGGGGGTTATAGCAATCAGCCCCAGCATTTT. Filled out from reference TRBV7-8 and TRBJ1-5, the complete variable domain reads GAGVSQSPRYKVAKRGQDVALRCDPISGHVSLFWYQQALGQGPEFLTYFQNEAQLDKSGLPSDRFFAERPEGSVSTLKIQRTQQEDSAVYLCASSLAGGYSNQPQHFGDGTRLSIL.

CDR3 sequence: CASSKLGGSTEAFF. CDR3 coding DNA: TGTGCCAGCAGTAAATTGGGGGGGAGCACTGAAGCTTTCTTT. This chain joins TRBV6-1 and TRBJ1-1, with D possibly being TRBD1 (5 bases). Germline lookup yields CDR1 MNHNS and CDR2 SASEGT. This CDR3 is 14 amino acids long. The ends were cut back, 5 bases at V and 4 bases at J, with 14 bases in the middle.

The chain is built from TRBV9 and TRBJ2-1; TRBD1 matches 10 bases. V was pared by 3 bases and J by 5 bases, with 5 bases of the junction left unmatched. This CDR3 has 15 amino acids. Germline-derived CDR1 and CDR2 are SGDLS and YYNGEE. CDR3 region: CASSGAGTGDNEQFF. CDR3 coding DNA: TGTGCCAGCAGCGGAGCCGGGACAGGGGACAATGAGCAGTTCTTC.

The CDR3 region has the DNA TGTGCCAGCAGTAGGAAGGCAGCCCGAGGGGGTGAGCAGTTCTTC. Residues: CASSRKAARGGEQFF. The chain recombines TRBV6-4 with TRBJ2-1, with D possibly matching TRBD1 (6 bases). Trimming pared 5 bases from V and 9 bases from J, leaving 20 bases between. Germline assignment: CDR1 MRHNA and CDR2 SNTAGT. The CDR3 is made up of 15 amino acids.

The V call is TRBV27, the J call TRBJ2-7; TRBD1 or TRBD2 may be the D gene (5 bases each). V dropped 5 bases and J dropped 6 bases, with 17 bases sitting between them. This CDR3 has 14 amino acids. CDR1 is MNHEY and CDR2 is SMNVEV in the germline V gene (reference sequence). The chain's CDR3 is CASSPIGGSGEQYF. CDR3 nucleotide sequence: TGTGCCAGCAGTCCCATTGGGGGATCGGGCGAGCAGTACTTC.

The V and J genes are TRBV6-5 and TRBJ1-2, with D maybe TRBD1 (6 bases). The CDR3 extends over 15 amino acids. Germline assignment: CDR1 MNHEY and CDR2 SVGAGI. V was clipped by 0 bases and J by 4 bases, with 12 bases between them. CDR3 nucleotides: TGTGCCAGCAGTTACTCGATCGGGACATTCTATGGCTACACCTTC. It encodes CASSYSIGTFYGYTF.

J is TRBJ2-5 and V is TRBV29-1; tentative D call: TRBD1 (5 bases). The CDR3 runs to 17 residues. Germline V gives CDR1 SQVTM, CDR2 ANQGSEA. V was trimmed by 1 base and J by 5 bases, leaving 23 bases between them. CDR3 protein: CSVEGFYKTVRVETQYF. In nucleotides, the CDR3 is TGCAGCGTTGAAGGGTTCTACAAGACGGTCAGGGTGGAGACCCAGTACTTC.

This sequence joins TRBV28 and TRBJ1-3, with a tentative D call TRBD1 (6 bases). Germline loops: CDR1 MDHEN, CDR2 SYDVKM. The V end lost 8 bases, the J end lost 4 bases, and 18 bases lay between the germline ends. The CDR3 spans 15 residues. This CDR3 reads CASGRGLSPGNTIYF. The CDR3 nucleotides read TGTGCCAGCGGCAGGGGCCTATCGCCCGGAAACACCATATATTTT.

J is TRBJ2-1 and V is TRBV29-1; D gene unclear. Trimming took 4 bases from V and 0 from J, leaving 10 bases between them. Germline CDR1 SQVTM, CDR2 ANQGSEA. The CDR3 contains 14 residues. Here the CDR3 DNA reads TGCAGCGTTGTCACGGGCCTCTCCTACAATGAGCAGTTCTTC. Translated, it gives CSVVTGLSYNEQFF.

The chain's CDR3 is CASSVVARTGLVNEQFF. The CDR3 DNA is TGTGCCAGCAGCGTAGTGGCGAGGACAGGGCTCGTCAATGAGCAGTTCTTC. This rearrangement joins TRBV9 to TRBJ2-1; 8 positions agree with TRBD1. Germline V gene sequence: CDR1 SGDLS, CDR2 YYNGEE. There are 17 residues in the CDR3. Germline trimming cut 0 bases from V and 6 bases from J; bases unmatched to any gene: 11.

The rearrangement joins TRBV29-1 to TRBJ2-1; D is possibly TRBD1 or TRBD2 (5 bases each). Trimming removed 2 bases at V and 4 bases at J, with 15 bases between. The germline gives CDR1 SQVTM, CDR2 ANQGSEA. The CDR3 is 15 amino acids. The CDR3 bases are TGCAGCGTTGAATTCGTGAATGGGGGTTACAATGAGCAGTTCTTC. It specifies CSVEFVNGGYNEQFF.